This section outlines one TCR beta chain sequence together with its context. Its cognate antigen is unknown. The data were obtained in a study of OX40 agonist ivuxolimab in advanced cancers. Study-level information: Averaging roughly 60 years in age, with a range of about 23 to 79, the cohort was around 87% male. Whole-study findings and limits: There were, on average, more expanded clones in CD8+ T cells than in CD4+.

Autoimmune disease history or systemic immunosuppression barred patients. V was clipped by 8 bases and J by 5 bases; unmatched bases: 18. There are 16 residues in the CDR3. Germline CDR1 and CDR2: MDHEN and SYDVKM. Produced via immunoSEQ multiplex PCR; TCRdb's table is partial and in-frame only. The table lists about 79,000 clones, roughly 94% of them singletons. This receptor was identified in an adult with an advanced solid tumor such as melanoma, head and neck, liver or kidney cancer. The rearrangement joins TRBV28 to TRBJ2-7, with 7 bases that match TRBD1. Sequencing used CD4+ or CD8+ T cells sorted from blood, obtained in a trial of the OX40 agonist ivuxolimab. As DNA, the CDR3 is TGTGCCAGCCTCAAGCGACCGGCAGGGGGTGCGAACGAGCAGTACTTC. It codes for CASLKRPAGGANEQYF.